Listed below are T cell receptor beta chains from one sample, sequenced in a study of CD8 T cells in ankylosing spondylitis. TCRdb ran MiXCR on the 5' RACE reads and lists one entry per CDR3 protein. The table lists about 190,000 distinct CDR3 sequences, approximately 12% of them singletons, with approximately 11% in the top ten. Sequenced sample: blood, either unsorted or a sorted T cell fraction (not recorded which). These receptors came from a female donor with ankylosing spondylitis or in good health (not recorded which). The CDR3 runs from the conserved cysteine through the conserved F or W. A D gene is named only where the DNA matches it firmly. Clone size is shown for a subset of rows, as once, few, many or a class of expanded clone.

j_call | clone_size | v_call | d_call | cdr3_nt | cdr3_aa
TRBJ2-7 | NA | TRBV7-2 | NA | TGTGCCAGCAGCTTATGGGGTACGAAAAACGAGCAGTACTTC | CASSLWGTKNEQYF
TRBJ1-2 | NA | TRBV12-3/TRBV12-4 | NA | TGTGCCAGCAGTTTTGGGGCAGGATCAAACTATGGCTACACCTTC | CASSFGAGSNYGYTF
TRBJ2-7 | few | TRBV27 | NA | TGTGCCAGCAGTCGAGGCAATTCCTACGAGCAGTACTTC | CASSRGNSYEQYF
TRBJ2-1 | many | TRBV24-1 | NA | TGTGCCACCAGTGAGGGGGACTTTCCCCACTACAATGAGCAGTTCTTC | CATSEGDFPHYNEQFF
TRBJ2-2 | few | TRBV11-2 | NA | TGTGCCAGCAGCTTAGAGGGCGGGAACGGGGAGCTGTTTTTT | CASSLEGGNGELFF
TRBJ2-6 | NA | TRBV6-1 | NA | TGTGCCAGCAGTGAAAAGGACGGAGGCTCTGGGGCCAACGTCCTGACTTTC | CASSEKDGGSGANVLTF
TRBJ2-7 | many | TRBV25-1 | NA | TGTGCCAGCAGTGTTAGCAGGGTGGGCGAGCAGTACTTC | CASSVSRVGEQYF
TRBJ1-6 | many | TRBV6-1 | TRBD1 | TGTGCCAGCAGTGAAGCAACAGGGGTTTTGTCACCCCTCCACTTT | CASSEATGVLSPLHF
TRBJ1-1 | many | TRBV12-3/TRBV12-4 | TRBD1 | TGTGCCAGCAGACCCATCCGTGCAGGGGGTTACACTGAAGCTTTCTTT | CASRPIRAGGYTEAFF
TRBJ1-2 | few | TRBV30 | NA | TGTGCCTGGAGTCGGAGGGATCAGGGAGCCTATGGCTACACCTTC | CAWSRRDQGAYGYTF
TRBJ2-7 | few | TRBV30 | TRBD1 | TGTGCCTGGAGTCGTATGACAGGGGCTTACGAGCAGTACTTC | CAWSRMTGAYEQYF
TRBJ1-5 | many | TRBV5-1 | TRBD1 | TGCGCCAGCAGCCCGGGACAGGAGAATCAGCCCCAGCATTTT | CASSPGQENQPQHF
TRBJ2-7 | many | TRBV10-3 | TRBD2 | TGTGCCATCAGTGAGTCGGGTGCGGGAGTTTACGAGCAGTACTTC | CAISESGAGVYEQYF
TRBJ2-3 | NA | TRBV24-1 | TRBD2 | TGTGCCACCAGTGACCCCGCGGGACTAGCGGAAACCACAGATACGCAGTATTTT | CATSDPAGLAETTDTQYF
TRBJ1-6 | few | TRBV19 | TRBD1 | TGTGCCAGTAGTATTGGGACAGGGGGTTTTAGTTCACCCCTCCACTTT | CASSIGTGGFSSPLHF
TRBJ2-3 | few | TRBV7-9 | NA | TGTGCCAGCAGCTTAGAACGGAGCACAGATACGCAGTATTTT | CASSLERSTDTQYF
TRBJ2-2 | many | TRBV2 | NA | TGTGCCAGCTCAAGGGACACCGGGGAGCTGTTTTTT | CASSRDTGELFF
TRBJ2-7 | many | TRBV4-2 | NA | TGTGCCAGCAGCCAGTGGGGGTTCGAGCAGTACTTC | CASSQWGFEQYF
TRBJ2-7 | NA | TRBV28 | NA | TGTGCCAGCAGTTCCCTAGCTGGGACAGAACCGGGAGGCTACGAGCAGTACTTC | CASSSLAGTEPGGYEQYF
TRBJ1-6 | many | TRBV12-3/TRBV12-4 | NA | TGTGCCAGCAGTTACAGGGTATTGAATAATTCACCCCTCCACTTT | CASSYRVLNNSPLHF
TRBJ2-2 | NA | TRBV12-3/TRBV12-4 | TRBD2 | TGTGCCAGCAGTGGCCCGACGCGGGGGGCCGGGGAGCTGTTTTTT | CASSGPTRGAGELFF
TRBJ1-5 | many | TRBV7-2 | NA | TGTGCCAGCAGCTTAGACTGGACAGAATATCAGCCCCAGCATTTT | CASSLDWTEYQPQHF
TRBJ1-5 | many | TRBV24-1 | NA | TGTGCCACCAGTGATTATAGGGCTCCCCGGCCCCAGCATTTT | CATSDYRAPRPQHF
TRBJ2-5 | many | TRBV20-1 | TRBD1 | TGCAGTGCTCCACGACAGGGAAAAGAGACCCAGTACTTC | CSAPRQGKETQYF
TRBJ2-7 | NA | TRBV7-2 | NA | TGTGCCAGCAGCTTTGGGGGGTTTGGGACCTCCTACGAGCAGTACTTC | CASSFGGFGTSYEQYF
TRBJ1-5 | NA | TRBV29-1 | NA | TGCAGCGTTACCGACAGGATCAATCAGCCCCAGCATTTT | CSVTDRINQPQHF
TRBJ1-6 | many | TRBV20-1 | NA | TGCAGTGCTAGAGATAGAGGAGGGGGACGGTCACCCCTCCACTTT | CSARDRGGGRSPLHF
TRBJ2-1 | many | TRBV11-3 | NA | TGTGCCAGCAGCTTAGACAGGGGAGATGTCAATGAGCAGTTCTTC | CASSLDRGDVNEQFF
TRBJ1-2 | NA | TRBV6-1 | TRBD1 | TGTGCCAGCAGTAAGACAGGGGGAACCTATGGCTACACCTTC | CASSKTGGTYGYTF
TRBJ2-7 | NA | TRBV18 | NA | TGTGCCAGCTCACCAGGTGCGAAGGTTCTGACCTACGAGCAGTACTTC | CASSPGAKVLTYEQYF
TRBJ2-1 | many | TRBV24-1 | NA | TGTGCCACCAGTGTTTCTCGGGGGGAGCAGTTCTTC | CATSVSRGEQFF
TRBJ2-2 | many | TRBV20-1 | TRBD2 | TGCAGTGCCAATCTCCCCCTAGCGGGAGACACCGGGGAGCTGTTTTTT | CSANLPLAGDTGELFF
TRBJ2-1 | few | TRBV5-1 | TRBD2 | TGCGCCAGCAGCTTGGACACTAGCGGGTTCTTTGAGCAGTTCTTC | CASSLDTSGFFEQFF
TRBJ1-3 | many | TRBV5-1 | TRBD1 | TGCGCCAGCAGCCGACGACAGGGGGCTGGAAACACCATATATTTT | CASSRRQGAGNTIYF
TRBJ1-4 | NA | TRBV7-9 | NA | TGTGCCAGCAGCTTAGGCGGGCTTAATGAAAAACTGTTTTTT | CASSLGGLNEKLFF
TRBJ2-1 | few | TRBV5-1 | TRBD2 | TGCGCCACCAAGCAATCTAGCGGCTACAATGAGCAGTTCTTC | CATKQSSGYNEQFF
TRBJ2-1 | NA | TRBV5-1 | NA | TGCGCCAGCAGCATAGCTGTAGGGACCTACAATGAGCAGTTCTTC | CASSIAVGTYNEQFF
TRBJ2-7 | many | TRBV20-1 | NA | TGCAGTGCTAGAGGGGGTCAGGCCTACGAGCAGTACTTC | CSARGGQAYEQYF
TRBJ2-3 | many | TRBV7-9 | TRBD2 | TGTGCCAGCAGCACACTAGCGGGAGGGACAGATACGCAGTATTTT | CASSTLAGGTDTQYF
TRBJ2-2 | many | TRBV6-2/TRBV6-3 | NA | TGTGCCAGCAATACAAGGGACACCGGGGAGCTGTTTTTT | CASNTRDTGELFF
TRBJ2-3 | few | TRBV5-1 | TRBD2 | TGCGCCAGCAGCTCTTTGACTAGCGGGGCGGGAGATACGCAGTATTTT | CASSSLTSGAGDTQYF
TRBJ2-1 | many | TRBV12-3/TRBV12-4 | NA | TGTGCCAGCAGTTTAGCTATGGGGGATGAGCAGTTCTTC | CASSLAMGDEQFF
TRBJ1-2 | many | TRBV5-4 | NA | TGTGCCAGCAGCTTAGGTGGGACTTCGGGATACTATGGCTACACCTTC | CASSLGGTSGYYGYTF
TRBJ2-3 | few | TRBV21-1 | NA | TGTGCCAGCAGCAAAGCCGGACAGGGAATAGATACGCAGTATTTT | CASSKAGQGIDTQYF
TRBJ2-3 | many | TRBV20-1 | TRBD2 | TGCAGTGCTAGAGGCTCTGGACTAGCGGGAGCTACGCAGTATTTT | CSARGSGLAGATQYF